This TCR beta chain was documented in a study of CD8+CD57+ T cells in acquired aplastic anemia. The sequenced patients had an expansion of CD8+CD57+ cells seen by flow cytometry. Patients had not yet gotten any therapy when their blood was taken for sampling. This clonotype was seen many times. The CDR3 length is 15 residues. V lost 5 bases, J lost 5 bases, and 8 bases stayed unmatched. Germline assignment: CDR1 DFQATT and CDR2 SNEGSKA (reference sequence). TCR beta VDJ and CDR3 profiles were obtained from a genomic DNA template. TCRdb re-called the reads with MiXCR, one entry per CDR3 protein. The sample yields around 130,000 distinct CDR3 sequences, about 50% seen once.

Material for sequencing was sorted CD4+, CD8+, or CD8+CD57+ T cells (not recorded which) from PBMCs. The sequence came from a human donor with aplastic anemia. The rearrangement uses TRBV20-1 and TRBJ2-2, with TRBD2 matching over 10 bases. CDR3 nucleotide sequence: TGCAGTGCTTTTAGCGGGGGGACGTATACCGGGGAGCTGTTTTTT. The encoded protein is CSAFSGGTYTGELFF.